Below are 32 T cell receptor beta chains sequenced from a single sample in a study of T cell responses to AZD1222 COVID-19 vaccine. The method was immunoSEQ multiplex PCR; TCRdb's version includes in-frame clones alone and lacks a portion of them. The sample shows roughly 200,000 clones, approximately 90% of them seen only once. The sample here was peripheral blood, taken 28 days after the second AZD1222 dose. The receptors originated from an adult who received the AZD1222 COVID-19 vaccine.

The chain links TRBV5-8 to TRBJ1-2; a possible D gene is TRBD1 (5 bases). Germline lookup yields CDR1 SGHTS and CDR2 YDEGEE. V lost 4 bases and J lost 5, with 12 bases in between. The CDR3 spans 13 residues. This CDR3 reads CASSRGSGYGYTF. Written as DNA, the CDR3 is TGTGCCAGCAGCCGGGGCTCTGGGTATGGCTACACCTTC.

The V gene is TRBV27, the J gene TRBJ1-2; TRBD1 matches at 7 bases. There are 16 residues in the CDR3. J was trimmed by 5 bases and V by 5 bases; bases with no gene match: 14. From germline, CDR1 is MNHEY and CDR2 SMNVEV (reference sequence). The CDR3: CASSPGQARWSYGYTF. The CDR3 DNA reads TGTGCCAGCAGTCCAGGACAGGCTAGGTGGAGTTATGGCTACACCTTC.

V usage is TRBV5-4 and J usage is TRBJ2-5, with 15 bases matching TRBD2. The CDR3 is 20 residues long. CDR1 and CDR2 from the germline V gene are SGHNT and YYREEE (reference sequence). Germline trimming cut 4 bases from V and 5 bases from J; bases unmatched to any gene: 18. DNA of the CDR3: TGTGCCAGCAGCGGTCGAGGGACTAAGGGACTAGCGGGAGGTCGTGAGACCCAGTACTTC. Translated, it gives CASSGRGTKGLAGGRETQYF.

With respect to this clone: Other DNA sequences in the sample encode the same CDR3. The V and J genes are TRBV29-1 and TRBJ1-1; D unclear. The CDR3 consists of 12 residues. The germline V gene encodes CDR1 SQVTM and CDR2 ANQGSEA. The V end was cut by 4 bases, the J end by 2 bases, with 8 bases between. The CDR3 bases are TGCAGCGTTGCGGGGAGTAACACTGAAGCTTTCTTT. It encodes CSVAGSNTEAFF.

The CDR3 reads CASSLGLGARGFNEQFF. Here the CDR3 DNA reads TGCGCCAGCAGCTTGGGCTTAGGGGCCAGGGGTTTCAATGAGCAGTTCTTC. This rearrangement joins TRBV5-1 to TRBJ2-1; tentatively, D is TRBD1 (6 bases). The CDR3 totals 17 residues. The ends were cut back, 0 bases at V and 6 bases at J, with 19 bases in the middle. Germline-derived CDR1 and CDR2 are SGHRS and YFSETQ.

The rearrangement links TRBV2 to TRBJ1-3, with D unclear. CDR3 length: 15 residues. V gave up 1 base and J gave up 4 bases, with 11 bases separating them. Germline V CDR1 and CDR2: SNHLY, FYNNEI. CDR3 region: CASSEDLGPGNTIYF. DNA of the CDR3: TGTGCCAGCAGTGAAGATCTAGGTCCGGGAAACACCATATATTTT.

The chain has TRBV20-1 and TRBJ1-2; the D gene is possibly TRBD1 (5 bases). The germline V gene has CDR1 DFQATT and CDR2 SNEGSKA (reference sequence). This CDR3 region has 13 residues. Trimming removed 3 bases at V and 2 bases at J, with 10 bases between. The CDR3 DNA follows: TGCAGTGCTAGTAAGGGGAACAACTATGGCTACACCTTC. Its protein product is CSASKGNNYGYTF.

The rearrangement links TRBV9 to TRBJ2-3; D is unresolved. The V gene lost 4 bases and the J gene lost 0 bases, with 18 bases spanning the gap. This CDR3 spans 17 amino acids. CDR1 is SGDLS and CDR2 is YYNGEE in the germline V gene. The CDR3 DNA reads as TGTGCCAGCAGCTCAACCCAAGTGGCCACTAGCACAGATACGCAGTATTTT. Protein: CASSSTQVATSTDTQYF.

This clone was recorded once. The chain recombines TRBV18 with TRBJ2-2; a possible D gene is TRBD1 (6 bases). The CDR3 is made up of 15 amino acids. Per the germline V gene, CDR1 is KGHSH and CDR2 is LQKENI. Trimming removed 0 bases from V and 6 bases from J, with 11 bases in between. The CDR3 DNA is TGTGCCAGCTCACCACCGTACGCAGGGGCCGGGGAGCTGTTTTTT. Translating gives CASSPPYAGAGELFF.

The J gene is TRBJ2-3, the V gene TRBV7-2, with D uncertain. Trimming left V 5 bases short and J 3 bases short, with 6 bases between. This CDR3 contains 12 residues. Germline V gene sequence: CDR1 SGHTA, CDR2 FQGNSA. The CDR3 loop reads CASSPRTDTQYF. In nucleotides, the CDR3 is TGTGCCAGCAGCCCCAGGACAGATACGCAGTATTTT.

The genes are TRBV29-1 and TRBJ2-3; a possible D gene is TRBD1 (6 bases). The CDR3 spans 16 residues. Germline values: CDR1 SQVTM, CDR2 ANQGSEA. V lost 7 bases and J lost 0, with 20 bases in between. DNA of the CDR3: TGCAGCGCCCCCGGAGAGGGGGAGCTTAGCACAGATACGCAGTATTTT. Amino acid sequence: CSAPGEGELSTDTQYF.

This chain joins TRBV5-1 and TRBJ1-4; 8 nucleotides agree with TRBD1. The CDR3 runs to 15 residues. Germline values: CDR1 SGHRS, CDR2 YFSETQ. The trim removed 0 bases at V and 6 bases at J, leaving 4 bases unmatched. The CDR3 region is CASSLGTGRDEKLFF. The CDR3 DNA reads TGCGCCAGCAGCTTGGGGACAGGGCGGGATGAAAAACTGTTTTTT.

The chain has TRBV18 and TRBJ1-1; D possibly corresponds to TRBD1 (5 bases). The V gene's germline CDR1 is KGHSH and CDR2 LQKENI. The CDR3 runs to 12 residues. Trimming shortened V by 3 bases and J by 4 bases, and 6 bases separated the two germline ends. DNA for the CDR3: TGTGCCAGCTCACCGACAGCCACTGAAGCTTTCTTT. This encodes CASSPTATEAFF.

V is TRBV2 and J is TRBJ2-2, with TRBD1 matching over 7 bases. V was clipped by 6 bases and J by 5 bases; unmatched bases: 6. The CDR3 length is 14 residues. Germline V CDR1 and CDR2: SNHLY, FYNNEI. CDR3 residues: CASSGDSKTGELFF. CDR3 in DNA: TGTGCCAGCAGCGGGGACAGTAAAACCGGGGAGCTGTTTTTT.

This clone was seen once. This chain connects TRBV6-4 to TRBJ1-6, with 12 bases fitting TRBD1. V shed 6 bases, J shed 9 bases, and the junction held 9 bases outside the gene matches. CDR1 and CDR2 (germline): MRHNA, SNTAGT. The CDR3 is made up of 16 amino acids. The CDR3 spells CASSPFPGQGASPLHF. DNA of the CDR3: TGTGCCAGCAGCCCCTTCCCGGGACAGGGGGCTTCACCCCTCCACTTT.

This sequence joins TRBV24-1 and TRBJ1-5; D possibly corresponds to TRBD1 (5 bases). Germline V gene lookup returns CDR1 KGHDR and CDR2 SFDVKD. Trimming stripped 4 bases from V and 4 bases from J, with 10 bases between. This CDR3 region has 14 residues. The CDR3 spells CATSERGSNQPQHF. For the CDR3, the DNA is TGTGCCACCAGTGAGCGGGGGTCGAATCAGCCCCAGCATTTT.

This chain connects TRBV19 to TRBJ1-1; a possible D gene is TRBD1 (6 bases). V was trimmed by 3 bases and J by 4 bases, leaving 18 bases between them. The CDR3 length is 16 residues. CDR1 and CDR2 (germline): LNHDA, SQIVND (reference sequence). CDR3 in amino acids: CASSIFGGPGGTEAFF. The CDR3 DNA is TGTGCCAGTAGTATTTTCGGGGGGCCAGGCGGCACTGAAGCTTTCTTT.

This clone showed up just a few times. The chain uses TRBV7-2 and TRBJ1-2; no definite D call. Germline lookup yields CDR1 SGHTA and CDR2 FQGNSA. The CDR3 totals 15 residues. Deletions cut 0 bases from V and 3 bases from J, with 11 bases between. The CDR3 nucleotides are TGTGCCAGCAGCTTAGCGCGTGGCAGCTACTATGGCTACACCTTC. It is translated as CASSLARGSYYGYTF. Combining the CDR3 with reference TRBV7-2 and TRBJ1-2 gives the whole variable domain GAGVSQSPSNKVTEKGKDVELRCDPISGHTALYWYRQSLGQGLEFLIYFQGNSAPDKSGLPSDRFSAERTGGSVSTLTIQRTQQEDSAVYLCASSLARGSYYGYTFGSGTRLTVV.

V usage is TRBV9 and J usage is TRBJ1-6; a possible D gene is TRBD1 (5 bases). Germline CDR1 and CDR2: SGDLS and YYNGEE. The CDR3 runs 14 residues. V shed 4 bases and J shed 8 bases, with 13 bases lying between them. CDR3 DNA: TGTGCCAGCAGCCCCCGGGGGTACGATTCACCCCTCCACTTT. It yields the protein CASSPRGYDSPLHF.

This chain uses TRBV4-1 with TRBJ2-7; a weak D match, TRBD2 (6 bases). V was pared by 2 bases and J by 3 bases, with 20 bases between. This CDR3 spans 17 amino acids. CDR1 and CDR2 (germline): MGHRA, YSYEKL. In DNA, the CDR3 is TGCGCCAGCAGCCAATCGTTGGGATCGGGACTCAACTACGAGCAGTACTTC. This translates into CASSQSLGSGLNYEQYF.

The CDR3 coding sequence is TGTGCCAGCAGCTTGGAGCAGCGGGTACATGGCTACACCTTC. It codes for CASSLEQRVHGYTF. The chain recombines TRBV5-4 with TRBJ1-2; D is unclear. The V end lost 0 bases, the J end lost 6 bases, and 12 bases lay between the germline ends. CDR3 length: 14 amino acids. Germline V gives CDR1 SGHNT, CDR2 YYREEE (reference sequence).

The V and J genes are TRBV12-3 or TRBV12-4 and TRBJ1-1; perhaps TRBD1 as D (5 bases). This CDR3 region has 12 residues. The V end was cut by 10 bases, the J end by 3 bases, with 12 bases between. The CDR3, as DNA: TGTGCCAACAAACTCAGGGACACTGAAGCTTTCTTT. This encodes CANKLRDTEAFF.

V and J are TRBV6-6 and TRBJ1-3; 9 bases match TRBD1. The V gene end was trimmed by 2 bases and the J gene end by 4 bases; junction bases not matched to a gene: 6. The germline CDR1 and CDR2 sequences are MNHNY and SVGAGI (reference sequence). The CDR3 spans 16 residues. This chain's CDR3 is CASSYRDRELGNTIYF. CDR3 coding DNA: TGTGCCAGCAGTTACAGGGACAGGGAACTCGGAAACACCATATATTTT.

This chain uses TRBV19 with TRBJ2-1, with D unresolved. The V end lost 4 bases, the J end lost 6 bases, and 10 bases lay between the germline ends. The germline CDR1 and CDR2 sequences are LNHDA and SQIVND (reference sequence). This CDR3 region has 13 residues. Written as DNA, the CDR3 is TGTGCCAGTAGTACCGCCCGAGGCAATGAGCAGTTCTTC. This sequence encodes CASSTARGNEQFF.

The gene calls are TRBV7-9 and TRBJ2-1; D possibly matches TRBD1 or TRBD2 (5 bases each). This CDR3 region has 14 residues. V dropped 5 bases and J dropped 8 bases, with 16 bases sitting between them. The V gene's germline CDR1 is SEHNR and CDR2 FQNEAQ (reference sequence). Written as DNA, the CDR3 is TGTGCCAGCAGCCCCGGGACCTATGGGGATGAGCAGTTCTTC. Encoded protein: CASSPGTYGDEQFF.

This clone came up once. The chain carries TRBV6-1 and TRBJ1-6; unclear D gene. Germline V gene lookup returns CDR1 MNHNS and CDR2 SASEGT. Trimming took off 2 bases at V and 4 bases at J, with 9 bases between the two ends. The CDR3 runs to 15 residues. The DNA of the CDR3 is TGTGCCAGCAGTGAATCGAAGACATATAATTCACCCCTCCACTTT. Protein product: CASSESKTYNSPLHF.

The chain carries TRBV6-5 and TRBJ1-5; D gene unclear. The CDR3 sequence is 13 residues long. Trimming removed 7 bases at V and 2 bases at J, with 9 bases between. CDR1 MNHEY and CDR2 SVGAGI come from the germline V gene. CDR3 residues: CASIGLRNQPQHF. In DNA, the CDR3 is TGTGCCAGCATTGGGTTGCGCAATCAGCCCCAGCATTTT.

The V and J genes are TRBV30 and TRBJ1-2; possible D gene TRBD1, 5 bases. Trimming removed 4 bases at V and 3 bases at J, with 15 bases between. Germline lookup yields CDR1 GTSNPN and CDR2 SVGIG (reference sequence). CDR3 length: 14 amino acids. CDR3 sequence: CAWTRRQRYYGYTF. The CDR3 nucleotides are TGTGCCTGGACTCGGAGACAGCGATACTATGGCTACACCTTC.

This chain connects TRBV5-1 to TRBJ2-1, with 10 bases fitting TRBD2. From germline, CDR1 is SGHRS and CDR2 YFSETQ. CDR3 length: 15 amino acids. The junction had 4 bases not matched to a gene; V was cut back by 4 bases and J by 3 bases. CDR3 sequence reads: CASSPGLASYNEQFF. In nucleotides, the CDR3 is TGCGCCAGCAGCCCGGGACTAGCGAGCTACAATGAGCAGTTCTTC.

As DNA, the CDR3 is TGTGCCAGCAGCCCCCGTCGTAGGGATACGCAGTATTTT. Protein sequence: CASSPRRRDTQYF. The chain recombines TRBV11-3 with TRBJ2-3; D not certain. This CDR3 has 13 amino acids. V was pared by 5 bases and J by 6 bases, with 12 bases between. CDR1 is SGHNT and CDR2 is YENEEA in the germline V gene.

The chain recombines TRBV25-1 with TRBJ2-2; TRBD1 matches at 7 bases. The germline V gene has CDR1 MGHDK and CDR2 SYGVNS. V gave up 9 bases and J gave up 3 bases; unmatched junction bases: 7. The CDR3 contains 14 residues. The CDR3 is CASTDRRYTGELFF. The CDR3 DNA sequence: TGTGCCAGTACGGACAGGAGATACACCGGGGAGCTGTTTTTT.

The chain joins TRBV24-1 to TRBJ2-7; TRBD1 matches at 7 bases. V shed 3 bases and J 4 bases; nucleotides not matched to a gene: 5. CDR1 KGHDR and CDR2 SFDVKD come from the germline V gene. This CDR3 has 14 residues. The chain's CDR3 is CATSDRDRVYEQYF. In nucleotides, the CDR3 is TGTGCCACCAGTGATCGGGACAGAGTATACGAGCAGTACTTC.